A single sample gave rise to the 12 T cell receptor beta chains below, sequenced in a study of shared T cell receptors in the human thymus. Clones were read by immunoSEQ multiplex PCR, and TCRdb kept only the in-frame ones, dropping some. The table has some 760,000 clones, approximately 83% seen once. Another study also made use of these data, one on human thymus T cells.

Input material: thymocytes. The receptors here all came from a girl less than two years old with a congenital heart defect.

The chain carries TRBV19 and TRBJ1-6, with a weak D call TRBD1 (5 bases). Trimming cost V 4 bases and J 8 bases, with 30 bases left between them. The germline CDR1 and CDR2 sequences are LNHDA and SQIVND (reference sequence). The CDR3 contains 20 residues. The CDR3 DNA follows: TGTGCCAGTAGTAGACGGTCCGGGACTGCAGCCGTAGATTCGCATTCACCCCTCCACTTT. Protein sequence: CASSRRSGTAAVDSHSPLHF.

The chain couples TRBV28 to TRBJ2-6, with 8 bases that match TRBD2. The CDR3 loop spans 20 amino acids. The germline CDR1 and CDR2 sequences are MDHEN and SYDVKM. With 5 bases clipped from V and 0 bases from J, the junction kept 15 bases outside the gene matches. CDR3 in DNA: TGTGCCAGCAGTACCCACCGGGGGGGGCCCCCTCACTCTGGGGCCAACGTCCTGACTTTC. Protein: CASSTHRGGPPHSGANVLTF.

This clone was recorded only once. The chain employs TRBV4-1 and TRBJ1-2; weak D call: TRBD1 (6 bases). The ends were cut back, 6 bases at V and 7 bases at J, with 21 bases in the middle. The CDR3 contains 15 residues. Germline V gene data show CDR1 as MGHRA and CDR2 as YSYEKL. The CDR3 protein is CASRRNWGQGPGYTF. In DNA form, the CDR3 reads TGCGCCAGCAGGCGCAATTGGGGGCAGGGACCTGGCTACACCTTC.

The genes are TRBV19 and TRBJ1-5, with 7 bases lining up with TRBD1. The CDR3 sequence is 17 residues long. V lost 7 bases, J lost 2 bases, and 14 bases stayed unmatched. Looked up from germline, CDR1 is LNHDA and CDR2 is SQIVND (reference sequence). This chain's CDR3 is CASKDQGDLRGNQPQHF. CDR3 DNA: TGTGCCAGTAAGGACCAGGGGGATTTACGGGGCAATCAGCCCCAGCATTTT. Combining the CDR3 with reference TRBV19 and TRBJ1-5 gives the whole variable domain DGGITQSPKYLFRKEGQNVTLSCEQNLNHDAMYWYRQDPGQGLRLIYYSQIVNDFQKGDIAEGYSVSREKKESFPLTVTSAQKNPTAFYLCASKDQGDLRGNQPQHFGDGTRLSIL.

The genes are TRBV5-6 and TRBJ1-2; D may be TRBD1 (5 bases). CDR1 is SGHDT and CDR2 is YYEEEE in the germline V gene. The V end was cut by 0 bases, the J end by 6 bases, with 15 bases between. The CDR3 contains 15 residues. The CDR3 protein is CASSLGGRRNHGYTF. For the CDR3, the DNA is TGTGCCAGCAGCTTGGGGGGCAGGCGCAACCATGGCTACACCTTC.

The chain joins TRBV14 to TRBJ1-2; 9 bases line up with TRBD1. V trimming: 4 bases; J trimming: 3 bases; junction bases outside the gene matches: 3. This CDR3 has 14 residues. Germline V lookup: CDR1 SGHDN, CDR2 FVKESK. The CDR3 region is CASSRRDRDYGYTF. CDR3 bases: TGTGCCAGCAGCCGCCGGGACAGGGACTATGGCTACACCTTC.

The rearrangement links TRBV6-5 to TRBJ2-7; 7 bases map to TRBD2. The CDR3 loop spans 16 amino acids. Germline CDR1 is MNHEY and CDR2 is SVGAGI. V lost 0 bases, J lost 6 bases, and 11 bases stayed unmatched. CDR3 amino acids: CASSYSLRPAGAEQYF. Here the CDR3 DNA reads TGTGCCAGCAGTTACTCGCTGCGGCCCGCGGGAGCCGAGCAGTACTTC.

The genes are TRBV5-4 and TRBJ2-3; 11 nucleotides agree with TRBD2. The J segment lost 11 bases and the V segment lost 1 base, leaving 0 bases of the junction unmatched. The CDR3 loop spans 12 amino acids. Germline V CDR1 and CDR2: SGHNT, YYREEE (reference sequence). CDR3 loop: CASSLTSGGQYF. In DNA, the CDR3 is TGTGCCAGCAGCTTGACTAGCGGGGGGCAGTATTTT.

The genes are TRBV7-2 and TRBJ1-2, with 9 bases identical to TRBD1. Germline trimming cut 5 bases from V and 2 bases from J; bases unmatched to any gene: 15. Germline V CDR1 and CDR2: SGHTA, FQGNSA. The CDR3 runs 18 residues. CDR3 nucleotide sequence: TGTGCCAGCAGCGTACTCCCGGGACAGGGACGATGGAACTATGGCTACACCTTC. It is translated as CASSVLPGQGRWNYGYTF.

This chain connects TRBV7-2 to TRBJ2-3; D call uncertain. The V end lost 1 base, the J end lost 6 bases, and 11 bases lay between the germline ends. The CDR3 spans 14 residues. The germline CDR1 and CDR2 sequences are SGHTA and FQGNSA. The CDR3 loop reads CASSLGNLRDTQYF. The CDR3 nucleotides read TGTGCCAGCAGCTTAGGCAACCTCAGGGATACGCAGTATTTT.

This chain connects TRBV6-1 to TRBJ2-5; possible D gene TRBD1, 6 bases. Trimming left V 1 base short and J 2 bases short, with 17 bases between. The CDR3 spans 17 residues. Germline lookup yields CDR1 MNHNS and CDR2 SASEGT. The CDR3 here is CASSEVFWGPGQETQYF. The CDR3 DNA follows: TGTGCCAGCAGTGAAGTATTTTGGGGGCCGGGGCAAGAGACCCAGTACTTC.

V and J are TRBV7-2 and TRBJ2-3; 16 bases agree with TRBD2. CDR3 length equals 19 residues. The V gene's germline CDR1 is SGHTA and CDR2 FQGNSA. The trim removed 4 bases at V and 6 bases at J, leaving 13 bases unmatched. DNA of the CDR3: TGTGCCAGCAGCTCGGACGGGACTAGCGGGGGGGCCCCCCGGGATACGCAGTATTTT. Translated, it gives CASSSDGTSGGAPRDTQYF.